These 19 T cell receptor beta chains share one sample of origin, sequenced in a study of CD8+ T cells in alopecia areata. cDNA prepared by RNA extraction and subsequent reverse transcription served as the template for sequencing. TCRdb's table, derived via immunoSEQ multiplex PCR, lists solely in-frame clones and lacks some. Among more than 85,000 clones listed, around 44% were seen once. What was sequenced was CD4+ T cells sorted from blood. Receptors originate from a human donor with alopecia areata.

On this clone: Sequence at one end of the junction differs from germline and may be a read error. This chain connects TRBV29-1 to TRBJ1-2; TRBD1 agrees at 10 bases. Germline CDR1 SQVTM, CDR2 ANQGSEA. The CDR3 spans 11 residues. The CDR3 loop reads CSVEPGQGPVF. For the CDR3, the DNA is TGCAGCGTTGAGCCGGGACAGGGGCCTGTCTTC.

The chain couples TRBV7-2 to TRBJ2-2; possibly TRBD2 for D (6 bases). The length of the CDR3 is 15 residues. The germline V and J ends were trimmed by 1 base and 2 bases, with 8 bases remaining between them. CDR1 and CDR2 (germline): SGHTA, FQGNSA. CDR3 sequence reads: CASSLGGLNTGELFF. CDR3 DNA: TGTGCCAGCAGCTTAGGGGGACTTAACACCGGGGAGCTGTTTTTT.

The chain employs TRBV5-1 and TRBJ2-5; D uncertain. CDR1 and CDR2 from the germline V gene are SGHRS and YFSETQ. The CDR3 loop spans 13 amino acids. The germline V and J ends were trimmed by 6 bases and 5 bases, with 14 bases remaining between them. CDR3 sequence: CASMVSGSETQYF. For the CDR3, the DNA is TGCGCCAGCATGGTCTCGGGTTCGGAGACCCAGTACTTC.

CDR3 sequence: CSVLGTGNTEAFF. For the CDR3, the DNA is TGCAGCGTCCTGGGGACAGGGAACACTGAAGCTTTCTTT. V is TRBV29-1 and J is TRBJ1-1, with TRBD1 matching over 8 bases. The CDR3 is 13 amino acids. Trimming at V came to 6 bases and at J to 1 base, leaving 4 bases not matched to a gene. The germline V gene encodes CDR1 SQVTM and CDR2 ANQGSEA.

This clone was observed a handful of times. This chain connects TRBV11-3 to TRBJ2-1, with a weak D call TRBD1 (5 bases). Per germline, CDR1 SGHNT and CDR2 YENEEA. This CDR3 contains 16 residues. V lost 1 base to trimming and J lost 0 bases, with 10 bases between them. The CDR3 sequence is CASSLGTMSSYNEQFF. The CDR3 DNA sequence: TGTGCCAGCAGCTTAGGGACAATGAGCTCCTACAATGAGCAGTTCTTC.

The table lists this clone with a few counts. The V gene is TRBV5-1, the J gene TRBJ1-5; D unclear. CDR1 is SGHRS, CDR2 YFSETQ, per germline. Trimming left V 4 bases short and J 2 bases short, with 7 bases between. The CDR3 consists of 13 residues. The CDR3 nucleotides are TGCGCCAGCAGCCATACCGGCAATCAGCCCCAGCATTTT. Translated, it gives CASSHTGNQPQHF.

The genes are TRBV2 and TRBJ2-2; 12 bases map to TRBD2. The length of the CDR3 is 15 residues. Germline V CDR1 and CDR2: SNHLY, FYNNEI. V was pared by 7 bases and J by 5 bases, with 5 bases of the junction left unmatched. The CDR3 DNA reads TGTGCCAGCAAGACTAGCGGGAGCCGAACCGGGGAGCTGTTTTTT. This translates into CASKTSGSRTGELFF.

The chain carries TRBV29-1 and TRBJ2-1; TRBD2 matches at 7 bases. The J segment lost 7 bases and the V segment lost 2 bases, leaving 11 bases of the junction unmatched. The CDR3 runs to 15 residues. In germline, CDR1 is SQVTM, CDR2 ANQGSEA. The CDR3 loop is CSVEFSGHDGNEQFF. The CDR3 DNA reads as TGCAGCGTTGAATTTAGCGGGCATGATGGTAATGAGCAGTTCTTC.

The J gene is TRBJ2-6, the V gene TRBV4-1, with D possibly TRBD1 on 5 matching bases. V was shortened by 2 bases and J by 0 bases, with 17 bases between the two germline ends. From germline, CDR1 is MGHRA and CDR2 YSYEKL. The CDR3 totals 19 residues. The CDR3 loop reads CASSQPLAGRSSGANVLTF. In nucleotides, the CDR3 is TGCGCCAGCAGCCAACCCCTGGCAGGGCGAAGCTCTGGGGCCAACGTCCTGACTTTC.

This clone was recorded a few times. Additional DNA sequences in this sample encode the identical CDR3. V and J are TRBV29-1 and TRBJ2-2; D gene unclear. The CDR3 covers 11 residues. Trimming shortened V by 4 bases and J by 4 bases, and 4 bases separated the two germline ends. Germline V gene sequence: CDR1 SQVTM, CDR2 ANQGSEA. CDR3: CSVGGTGELFF. The CDR3 DNA is TGCAGCGTTGGAGGCACCGGGGAGCTGTTTTTT.

This clone was seen repeatedly, ten times or more. The genes are TRBV29-1 and TRBJ1-1; no clear D. This CDR3 is built from 13 residues. Trimming took 5 bases from V and 1 from J, leaving 11 bases between them. CDR1 and CDR2 from the germline V gene are SQVTM and ANQGSEA. CDR3 nucleotides: TGCAGCGTTCCAAAGGAGGGGAACACTGAAGCTTTCTTT. Its translation is CSVPKEGNTEAFF. The whole variable domain, filled in from reference TRBV29-1 and TRBJ1-1, reads SAVISQKPSRDICQRGTSLTIQCQVDSQVTMMFWYRQQPGQSLTLIATANQGSEATYESGFVIDKFPISRPNLTFSTLTVSNMSPEDSSIYLCSVPKEGNTEAFFGQGTRLTVV.

The chain has TRBV29-1 and TRBJ2-3; D gene unclear. Germline lookup yields CDR1 SQVTM and CDR2 ANQGSEA. The V and J ends lost 6 bases and 2 bases respectively, with 15 bases between them. The CDR3 totals 14 residues. The CDR3 region has the DNA TGCAGCGTCGCTGACCCCGGGTCCACAGATACGCAGTATTTT. It specifies CSVADPGSTDTQYF.

This clone occurred a few times. V is TRBV7-8 and J is TRBJ2-3; 8 nucleotides agree with TRBD1. V dropped 1 base and J dropped 2; count of bases not matched to a gene: 8. Germline CDR1 SGHVS, CDR2 FQNEAQ. This CDR3 comprises 17 residues. CDR3: CASSLVIGQGYTDTQYF. CDR3 coding DNA: TGTGCCAGCAGCTTAGTGATCGGACAGGGATACACAGATACGCAGTATTTT.

The genes are TRBV29-1 and TRBJ2-5, with 11 bases matching TRBD1. The CDR3 runs 14 residues. V trimming: 5 bases; J trimming: 4 bases; junction bases outside the gene matches: 6. The germline V gene encodes CDR1 SQVTM and CDR2 ANQGSEA. CDR3 sequence (DNA): TGCAGCGTTCCCCCGGACAGGGGGCTAGAGACCCAGTACTTC. The encoded protein is CSVPPDRGLETQYF.

This clone was observed a handful of times. In nucleotides, the CDR3 is TGTGCCAGCAGCGCGGGACTAGCAGGCTACGAGCAGTACTTC. It translates to CASSAGLAGYEQYF. This chain joins TRBV2 and TRBJ2-7; 9 positions agree with TRBD2. The CDR3 covers 14 residues. V lost 6 bases and J lost 3; bases outside the gene matches: 6. CDR1 is SNHLY and CDR2 is FYNNEI in the germline V gene.

This clone was counted a few times. J is TRBJ2-1 and V is TRBV19; D may be TRBD2 (6 bases). Trimming took off 8 bases at V and 8 bases at J, with 22 bases between the two ends. CDR1 LNHDA and CDR2 SQIVND come from the germline V gene (reference sequence). CDR3 length equals 15 residues. CDR3 sequence reads: CASASARGGPDEQFF. The CDR3 DNA sequence: TGTGCCAGTGCCTCGGCCCGGGGAGGTCCGGATGAGCAGTTCTTC.

This clone showed up just once. The chain is built from TRBV6-5 and TRBJ1-2, with 9 positions matching TRBD1. The CDR3 covers 13 residues. Germline CDR1 reads MNHEY; CDR2 reads SVGAGI. After removal of 6 bases from V and 8 bases from J, the junction contained 7 bases not matched to a gene. CDR3 in DNA: TGTGCCAGCAGAAAAACAGGGGGCAGGGGCTACACCTTC. It is translated as CASRKTGGRGYTF.

Only one count was recorded for this clone. The rearrangement joins TRBV29-1 to TRBJ2-3; no definite D call. CDR3 length equals 12 residues. Trimming pared 1 base from V and 2 bases from J, leaving 4 bases between. Germline values: CDR1 SQVTM, CDR2 ANQGSEA. Here the CDR3 DNA reads TGCAGCGTTGAAGGCCTCACAGATACGCAGTATTTT. Translation: CSVEGLTDTQYF.

V usage is TRBV11-2 and J usage is TRBJ2-7; D possibly uses TRBD1 or TRBD2 (6 bases each). The CDR3 loop spans 14 amino acids. Germline V gene data show CDR1 as SGHAT and CDR2 as FQNNGV. V gave up 4 bases and J gave up 6 bases, with 16 bases separating them. The CDR3 sequence: CASSWGATGAEQYF. DNA for the CDR3: TGTGCCAGCAGCTGGGGGGCGACAGGCGCCGAGCAGTACTTC.